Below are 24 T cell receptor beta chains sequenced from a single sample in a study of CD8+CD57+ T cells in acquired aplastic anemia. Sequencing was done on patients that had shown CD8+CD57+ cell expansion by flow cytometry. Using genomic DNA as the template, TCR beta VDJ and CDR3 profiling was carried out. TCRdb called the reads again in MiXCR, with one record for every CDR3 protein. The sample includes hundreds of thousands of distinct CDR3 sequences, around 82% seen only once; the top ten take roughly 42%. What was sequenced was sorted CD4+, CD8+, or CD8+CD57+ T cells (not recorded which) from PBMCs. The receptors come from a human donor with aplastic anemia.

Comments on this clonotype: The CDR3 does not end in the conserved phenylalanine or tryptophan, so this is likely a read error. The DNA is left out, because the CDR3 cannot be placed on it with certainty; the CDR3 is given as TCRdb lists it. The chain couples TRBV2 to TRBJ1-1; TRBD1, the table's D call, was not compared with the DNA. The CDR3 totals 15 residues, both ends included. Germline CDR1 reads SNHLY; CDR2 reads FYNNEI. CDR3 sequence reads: CASSESYRDQPQHFV.

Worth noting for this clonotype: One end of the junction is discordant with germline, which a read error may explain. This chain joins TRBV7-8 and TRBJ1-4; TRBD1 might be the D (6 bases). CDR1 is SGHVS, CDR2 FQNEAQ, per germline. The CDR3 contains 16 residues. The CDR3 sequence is CASSLIDGGHTENLFF. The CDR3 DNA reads TGTGCCAGCAGCTTAATCGACGGGGGCCATACGGAAAATCTGTTTTTT.

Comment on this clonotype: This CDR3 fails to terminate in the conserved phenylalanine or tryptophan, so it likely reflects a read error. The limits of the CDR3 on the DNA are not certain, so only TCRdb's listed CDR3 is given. CDR3 region: CASSDGGIHEHNFGPV. The chain carries TRBV2 and TRBJ2-6; the table's D call, TRBD1, has no DNA check behind it. The CDR3 extends over 16 residues, inclusive of both ends. From germline, CDR1 is SNHLY and CDR2 FYNNEI.

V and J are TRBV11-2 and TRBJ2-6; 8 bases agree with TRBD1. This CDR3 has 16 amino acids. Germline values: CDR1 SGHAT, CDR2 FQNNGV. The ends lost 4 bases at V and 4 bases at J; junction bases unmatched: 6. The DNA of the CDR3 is TGTGCCAGCAGCTCGACAGGGGTTGGCGGGGCCAACGTCCTGACTTTC. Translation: CASSSTGVGGANVLTF.

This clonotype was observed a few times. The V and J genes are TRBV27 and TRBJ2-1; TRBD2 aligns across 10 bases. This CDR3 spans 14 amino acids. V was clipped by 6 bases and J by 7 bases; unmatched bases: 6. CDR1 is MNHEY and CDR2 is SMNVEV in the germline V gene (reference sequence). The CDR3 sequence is CASRQGLASNEQFF. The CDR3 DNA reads TGTGCCAGCAGACAGGGACTAGCGAGTAATGAGCAGTTCTTC.

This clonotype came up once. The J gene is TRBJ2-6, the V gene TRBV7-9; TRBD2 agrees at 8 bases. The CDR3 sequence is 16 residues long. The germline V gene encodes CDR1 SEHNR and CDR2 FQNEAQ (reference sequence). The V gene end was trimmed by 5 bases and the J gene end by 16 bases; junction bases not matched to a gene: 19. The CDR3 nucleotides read TGTGCCAGCAGCCTAGGAGCGGGGGAGCGGGTGACCCAGCTGACTTTC. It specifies CASSLGAGERVTQLTF.

The CDR3: CASSLDVRADYGYTF. Written as DNA, the CDR3 is TGTGCCAGCAGCTTAGATGTCAGGGCCGACTATGGCTACACCTTC. The chain links TRBV11-2 to TRBJ1-2; D might be TRBD1 (5 bases). Germline V lookup: CDR1 SGHAT, CDR2 FQNNGV. With 0 bases removed from V and 3 bases from J, the gap between germline ends came to 11 bases. This CDR3 is built from 15 residues.

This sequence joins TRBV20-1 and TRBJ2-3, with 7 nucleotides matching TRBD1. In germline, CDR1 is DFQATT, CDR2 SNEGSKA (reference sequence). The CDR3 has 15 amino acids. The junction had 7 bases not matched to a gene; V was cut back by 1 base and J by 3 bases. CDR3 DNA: TGCAGTGCTAGAGGGGGGCAGGGGGTTACAGATACGCAGTATTTT. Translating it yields CSARGGQGVTDTQYF.

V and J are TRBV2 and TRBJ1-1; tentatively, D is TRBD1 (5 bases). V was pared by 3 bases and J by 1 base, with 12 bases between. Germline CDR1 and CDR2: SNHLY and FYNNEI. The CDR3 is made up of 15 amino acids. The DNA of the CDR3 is TGTGCCAGCAGTGATCAGGGCGAGGGGAACACTGAAGCTTTCTTT. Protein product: CASSDQGEGNTEAFF.

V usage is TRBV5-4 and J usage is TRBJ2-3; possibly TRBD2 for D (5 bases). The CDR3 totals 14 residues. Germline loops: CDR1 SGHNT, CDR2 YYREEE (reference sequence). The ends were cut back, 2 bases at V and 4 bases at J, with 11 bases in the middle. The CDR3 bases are TGTGCCAGCAGCTTTAATAGCGCTTCAGATACGCAGTATTTT. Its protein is CASSFNSASDTQYF.

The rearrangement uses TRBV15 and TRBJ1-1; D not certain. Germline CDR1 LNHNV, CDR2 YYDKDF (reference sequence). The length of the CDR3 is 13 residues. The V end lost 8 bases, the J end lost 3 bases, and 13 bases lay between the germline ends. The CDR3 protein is CATSTGPDTEAFF. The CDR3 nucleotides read TGTGCCACCTCGACCGGACCAGACACTGAAGCTTTCTTT.

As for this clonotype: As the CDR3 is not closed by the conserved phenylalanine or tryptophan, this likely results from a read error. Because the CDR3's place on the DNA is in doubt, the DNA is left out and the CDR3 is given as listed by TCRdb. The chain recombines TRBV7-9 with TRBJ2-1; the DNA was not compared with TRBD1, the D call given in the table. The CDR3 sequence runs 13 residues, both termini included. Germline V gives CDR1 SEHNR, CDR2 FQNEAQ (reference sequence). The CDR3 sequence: CASSLAGGYGANV.

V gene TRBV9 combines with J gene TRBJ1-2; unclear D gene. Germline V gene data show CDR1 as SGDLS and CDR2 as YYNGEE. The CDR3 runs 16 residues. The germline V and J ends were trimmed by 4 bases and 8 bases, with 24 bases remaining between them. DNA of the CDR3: TGTGCCAGCAGCTTAGCGAGAGGCGCCCTTACGCAGGGCTACACCTTC. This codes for CASSLARGALTQGYTF.

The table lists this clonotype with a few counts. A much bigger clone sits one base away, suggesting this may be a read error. The chain's CDR3 is CASREGQGNYERYF. The CDR3 DNA sequence: TGTGCCAGCAGGGAAGGACAGGGTAACTACGAGCGGTACTTC. The chain combines TRBV6-1 with TRBJ2-7; the match to TRBD1 covers 8 bases. The CDR3 consists of 14 residues. Germline V gene lookup returns CDR1 MNHNS and CDR2 SASEGT.

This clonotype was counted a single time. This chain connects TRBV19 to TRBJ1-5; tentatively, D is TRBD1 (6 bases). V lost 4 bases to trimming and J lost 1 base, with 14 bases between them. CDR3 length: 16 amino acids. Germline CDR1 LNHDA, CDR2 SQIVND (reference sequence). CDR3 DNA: TGTGCCAGTAGTACCTTACAGGGCCAAAGCAATCAGCCCCAGCATTTT. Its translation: CASSTLQGQSNQPQHF.

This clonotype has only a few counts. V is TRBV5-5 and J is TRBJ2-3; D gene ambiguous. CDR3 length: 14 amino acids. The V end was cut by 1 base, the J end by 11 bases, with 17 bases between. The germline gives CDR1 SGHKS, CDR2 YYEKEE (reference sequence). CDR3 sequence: CASSLILSYNEQYF. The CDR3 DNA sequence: TGTGCCAGCAGCTTGATTCTGTCCTACAATGAGCAGTATTTT.

CDR3 nucleotide sequence: TGTGCCAGCAGCTTAGCGGGAAGCGCCGAGACCGAGGAGCAGTTCTTC. Protein: CASSLAGSAETEEQFF. The chain recombines TRBV7-8 with TRBJ2-1; no definite D call. The CDR3 length is 16 residues. Germline CDR1 reads SGHVS; CDR2 reads FQNEAQ. Deletions cut 0 bases from V and 10 bases from J, with 19 bases between.

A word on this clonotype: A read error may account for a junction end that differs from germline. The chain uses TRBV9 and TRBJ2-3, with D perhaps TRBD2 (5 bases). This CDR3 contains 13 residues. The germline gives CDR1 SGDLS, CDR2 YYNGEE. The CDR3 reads CASGVEDSPLVYF. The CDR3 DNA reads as TGTGCCAGCGGCGTCGAGGACTCTCCTCTGGTGTATTTT.

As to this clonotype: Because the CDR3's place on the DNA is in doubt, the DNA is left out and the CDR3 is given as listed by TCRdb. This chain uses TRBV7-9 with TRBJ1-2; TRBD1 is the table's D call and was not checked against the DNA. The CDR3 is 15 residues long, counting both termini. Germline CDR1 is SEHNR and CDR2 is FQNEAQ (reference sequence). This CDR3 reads CASSLIPGAQYFGTF.

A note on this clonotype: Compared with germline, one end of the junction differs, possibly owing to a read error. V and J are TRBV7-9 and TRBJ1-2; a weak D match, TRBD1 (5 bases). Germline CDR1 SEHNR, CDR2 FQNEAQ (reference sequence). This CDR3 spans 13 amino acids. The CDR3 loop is CASSQEIAGGYDF. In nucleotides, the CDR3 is TGCGCCAGCAGCCAAGAAATAGCCGGGGGGTACGACTTC.

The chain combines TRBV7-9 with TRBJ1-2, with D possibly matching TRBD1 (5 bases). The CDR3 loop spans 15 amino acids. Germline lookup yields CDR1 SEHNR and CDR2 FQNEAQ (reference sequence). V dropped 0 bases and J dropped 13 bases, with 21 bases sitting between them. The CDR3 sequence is CASSLAGGDGASFTF. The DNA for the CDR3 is TGTGCCAGCAGCTTAGCGGGTGGCGACGGGGCCAGCTTCACCTTC.

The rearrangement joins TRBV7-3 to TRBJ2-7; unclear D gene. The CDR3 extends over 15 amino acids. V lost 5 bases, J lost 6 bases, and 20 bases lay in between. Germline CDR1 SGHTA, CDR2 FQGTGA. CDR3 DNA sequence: TGTGCCAGCAGCACAAAAGAGGCAGGCGCCTCCGAGCAGTACGTC. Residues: CASSTKEAGASEQYV.

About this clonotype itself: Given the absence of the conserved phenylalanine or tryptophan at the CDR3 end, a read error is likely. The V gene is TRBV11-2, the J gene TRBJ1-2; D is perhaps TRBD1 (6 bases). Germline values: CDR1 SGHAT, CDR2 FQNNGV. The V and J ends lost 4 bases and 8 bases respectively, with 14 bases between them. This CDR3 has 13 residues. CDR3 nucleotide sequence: TGTGCCAGCAGCTCCCCGGGGGGGGCCGGCTACACCTCC. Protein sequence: CASSSPGGAGYTS.

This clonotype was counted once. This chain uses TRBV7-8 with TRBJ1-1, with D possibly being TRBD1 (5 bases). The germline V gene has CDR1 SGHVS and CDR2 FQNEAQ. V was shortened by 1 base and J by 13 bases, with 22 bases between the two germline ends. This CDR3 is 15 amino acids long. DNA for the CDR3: TGTGCCAGCAGCTTAGAGCGAAGAGGGGATACTGAGGATTTCTTT. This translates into CASSLERRGDTEDFF.